This TCR beta chain emerged from a study of graft-versus-host responses after intestinal transplantation. Study context: Multivisceral, liver-intestinal, or isolated intestinal transplants were performed in recipients. Following induction with anti-thymocyte globulin, all recipients were given tacrolimus and steroids for two to four years. Study results and caveats: Some GvH clones appeared in ileal mucosa or blood before recipient bone marrow. Early post-transplant falls in HvG clones accompanied the peak levels of circulating GvH clones.

TCRdb's table, derived via immunoSEQ multiplex PCR, lists solely in-frame clones and lacks some. The sample gives 150,000 or so clones, nearly 95% of which show up once; roughly 0.19% is in the top ten. Germline V gives CDR1 MNHEY, CDR2 SMNVEV (reference sequence). Trimming took 6 bases from V and 4 from J; bases not matched to a gene: 10. This CDR3 spans 15 amino acids. About this clone: The antigen remains unidentified.

The chain employs TRBV27 and TRBJ2-7, with 9 positions matching TRBD1. The sequencing here drew on unstimulated CD4+ T cells sorted from spleen or lymph node cells, taken before intestinal transplant. The receptor comes from a human donor who received an intestinal transplant. CDR3 coding DNA: TGTGCCAGCAGAAGCACAGGGGGCGCGGGGTACGAGCAGTACTTC. As protein: CASRSTGGAGYEQYF.